The rows below give T cell receptor beta chains drawn from one sample of a study of blood T cell repertoires in COVID-19. Method: immunoSEQ multiplex PCR; TCRdb's copy keeps in-frame clones and lacks some. The table records about 26,000 clones, over 85% of them present only once. The sequencing input was peripheral blood. These receptors all stem from a human donor with active COVID-19. The donor label of this sample is uncertain. Each CDR3 is given with its conserved first and last residue. The order of the fields is D gene, V gene, J gene, CDR3 protein, CDR3 DNA. D genes are given only for firm matches.

>TRBD2|TRBV7-2|TRBJ2-2
CASSLGGLASGELFF
TGTGCCAGCAGCCTTGGGGGACTAGCGTCCGGGGAGCTGTTTTTT
>-|TRBV10-2|TRBJ2-7
CASSTSGGYYEQYF
TGCGCCAGCTCCACAAGCGGAGGATACTACGAGCAGTACTTC
>TRBD1|TRBV7-6|TRBJ2-7
CASSSPLTDRVNEQYF
TGTGCCAGCAGCTCTCCTCTGACGGACAGGGTCAACGAGCAGTACTTC
>-|TRBV25-1|TRBJ2-2
CASSPSSRYTGELFF
TGTGCCAGCAGTCCCTCGAGCAGGTACACCGGGGAGCTGTTTTTT
>TRBD1|TRBV10-3|TRBJ1-2
CAISEGTGSYGYTF
TGTGCCATCAGTGAGGGGACAGGGTCATATGGCTACACCTTC
>-|TRBV7-9|TRBJ1-4
CASSLGDSREKLFF
TGTGCCAGCAGCTTAGGTGACAGTCGGGAAAAACTGTTTTTT
>TRBD2|TRBV15|TRBJ2-2
CATSRDKAGGSGELFF
TGTGCCACCAGCAGAGATAAAGCGGGGGGTTCCGGGGAGCTGTTTTTT
>-|TRBV4-1|TRBJ2-2
CASSQIAGAGELFF
TGCGCCAGCAGCCAAATCGCCGGTGCCGGGGAGCTGTTTTTT
>-|TRBV21-1|TRBJ1-1
CARNRRPRAEAFF
TGTGCCAGGAACCGCCGGCCGAGGGCTGAAGCTTTCTTT
>TRBD1|TRBV15|TRBJ1-5
CATSGWGETGGSNQPQHF
TGTGCCACCAGCGGCTGGGGGGAAACAGGGGGCAGCAATCAGCCCCAGCATTTT
>TRBD2|TRBV2|TRBJ2-6
CASTGRLAGSGANVLTF
TGTGCCAGCACGGGCAGACTAGCGGGGTCTGGGGCCAACGTCCTGACTTTC
>-|TRBV10-2|TRBJ2-1
CASSEAMGGLATGYNEQFF
TGCGCCAGCAGTGAGGCTATGGGGGGATTGGCGACCGGGTACAATGAGCAGTTCTTC
>-|TRBV5-1|TRBJ2-1
CASSLSGLREQFF
TGCGCCAGCAGCTTATCTGGGTTGAGGGAGCAGTTCTTC
>-|TRBV2|TRBJ1-2
CASSTEAYYGYTF
TGTGCCAGCAGTACCGAGGCGTACTATGGCTACACCTTC